The rows below give T cell receptor beta chains drawn from one sample of a study of cytomegalovirus exposure and HLA in healthy donors. Data came from immunoSEQ multiplex PCR; TCRdb stores just in-frame clones and leaves some out. The data contain about 21,000 clones, about 77% of them singletons. Input material: PBMCs. The receptors stem from a man in his 60s in good health and CMV-seronegative. Both conserved end residues are part of each CDR3. Fields, in order: V gene, clone size, J gene, D gene, CDR3 protein, CDR3 DNA. The D gene is left open where the match is weak. Clone size appears in some rows only: once, few, many, or a class for an expanded clone.

>TRBV4-1|few|TRBJ2-5|.
CASSQDGLQSFQETQYF
TGCGCCAGCAGCCAAGATGGGTTACAGTCCTTCCAAGAGACCCAGTACTTC
>TRBV9|.|TRBJ1-2|.
CASSAYKGRGYTF
TGTGCCAGCAGCGCGTACAAAGGGAGAGGCTACACCTTC
>TRBV5-4|.|TRBJ1-2|TRBD1
CASSLDRGPRYGYTF
TGTGCCAGCAGCCTAGACAGGGGGCCCCGATATGGCTACACCTTC
>TRBV7-9|.|TRBJ2-2|TRBD1
CASSLRGRVTGELFF
TGTGCCAGCAGCTTGAGGGGGCGGGTCACCGGGGAGCTGTTTTTT
>TRBV2|.|TRBJ2-7|.
CASSEGVSYEQYF
TGTGCCAGCAGCGAGGGTGTTAGCTACGAGCAGTACTTC
>TRBV5-4|.|TRBJ2-2|.
CASSPTRQGSGELFF
TGTGCCAGCAGCCCTACCAGGCAGGGGTCCGGGGAGCTGTTTTTT
>TRBV5-1|.|TRBJ2-1|TRBD1
CPSSLDGTGGYEQFF
TGCCCCAGCAGCTTGGATGGGACAGGGGGCTATGAGCAGTTCTTC
>TRBV5-4|.|TRBJ2-7|TRBD2
CASSPGLAGGLGVEQYF
TGTGCCAGCAGCCCCGGACTAGCGGGAGGGCTGGGGGTCGAGCAGTACTTC
>TRBV5-1|.|TRBJ1-2|TRBD1
CASNTHSGGNYGYTF
TGCGCCAGCAACACACACTCAGGGGGCAACTATGGCTACACCTTC
>TRBV9|few|TRBJ2-5|TRBD2
CASSVAFSGGGQETQYF
TGTGCCAGCAGCGTAGCTTTTAGCGGGGGGGGTCAAGAGACCCAGTACTTC
>TRBV28|.|TRBJ2-3|.
CASSFWEVRGTDTQYF
TGTGCCAGCAGTTTTTGGGAGGTCCGGGGCACAGATACGCAGTATTTT
>TRBV7-6|.|TRBJ2-3|.
CASSVNRENTQYF
TGTGCCAGCAGCGTAAACAGGGAGAATACGCAGTATTTT
>TRBV27|few|TRBJ2-7|.
CASSLSGGAAPLPSYEQYF
TGTGCCAGCAGTTTATCTGGCGGGGCAGCTCCCCTCCCTTCCTACGAGCAGTACTTC
>TRBV5-4|.|TRBJ1-2|.
CASSLSQGYYGYTF
TGTGCCAGCAGCTTGAGCCAGGGTTACTATGGCTACACCTTC
>TRBV2|.|TRBJ1-1|.
CASSGGPTTEAFF
TGTGCCAGCAGTGGCGGTCCAACCACTGAAGCTTTCTTT
>TRBV6-1|.|TRBJ1-6|TRBD1
CASKNRGDSPLHF
TGTGCCAGCAAAAACAGGGGAGATTCACCCCTCCACTTT
>TRBV4-1|.|TRBJ2-1|TRBD2
CASSQGYSGGPKFF
TGCGCCAGCAGCCAAGGGTATAGCGGGGGCCCTAAGTTCTTC
>TRBV7-6|.|TRBJ2-1|TRBD2
CPSSGASGTRNEQFF
TGTCCCAGCAGCGGGGCTAGCGGAACTCGCAATGAGCAGTTCTTC
>TRBV28|.|TRBJ2-7|TRBD2
CASSTPGLAVNYEQYF
TGTGCCAGCAGTACCCCGGGACTAGCGGTGAACTACGAGCAGTACTTC
>TRBV19|once|TRBJ1-1|.
CASTPGDNTEAFF
TGTGCCAGTACCCCCGGGGATAACACTGAAGCTTTCTTT
>TRBV7-2|.|TRBJ1-5|.
CASSFRSGNQPQHF
TGTGCCAGCAGCTTTCGGTCGGGCAATCAGCCCCAGCATTTT
>TRBV5-1|.|TRBJ1-6|TRBD1
CASSLVPRQGAGSPLHF
TGCGCCAGCAGCCTAGTCCCCCGACAGGGGGCAGGTTCACCCCTCCACTTT
>TRBV6-5|once|TRBJ2-3|.
CASSYNPRTRTDTQYF
TGTGCCAGCAGTTACAACCCGCGGACTCGAACAGATACGCAGTATTTT
>TRBV30|.|TRBJ1-3|.
CAWSEGLNSGNTIYF
TGTGCCTGGAGCGAGGGACTGAACTCTGGAAACACCATATATTTT
>TRBV27|few|TRBJ1-2|.
CASSKWTGGSVGYTF
TGTGCCAGCAGTAAGTGGACGGGAGGGAGTGTTGGCTACACCTTC
>TRBV29-1|.|TRBJ1-2|.
CSSPDQGFYGYTF
TGCAGCTCTCCAGACCAGGGTTTCTATGGCTACACCTTC
>TRBV2|.|TRBJ2-1|.
CASTPGLANNEQFF
TGTGCCAGCACTCCCGGATTAGCAAACAATGAGCAGTTCTTC
>TRBV7-3|.|TRBJ2-5|.
CASSFLGGKETQYF
TGTGCCAGCAGCTTTCTCGGGGGTAAAGAGACCCAGTACTTC
>TRBV18|.|TRBJ2-5|TRBD2
CASSQGLAEQETQYF
TGTGCCAGCTCACAAGGACTAGCGGAGCAAGAGACCCAGTACTTC
>TRBV5-1|few|TRBJ2-1|TRBD1
CASSSGTDYNEQFF
TGCGCCAGCAGCTCCGGGACAGATTACAATGAGCAGTTCTTC
>TRBV7-8|once|TRBJ2-1|TRBD2
CASSSSGAQSYNEQFF
TGTGCCAGCAGCTCTAGCGGGGCACAATCCTACAATGAGCAGTTCTTC
>TRBV5-1|once|TRBJ2-5|.
CASSFQGSQETQYF
TGCGCCAGCAGCTTCCAGGGGAGTCAAGAGACCCAGTACTTC
>TRBV29-1|.|TRBJ2-7|.
CSALGGAPIYEQYF
TGCAGCGCACTGGGGGGGGCTCCAATCTACGAGCAGTACTTC
>TRBV18|.|TRBJ2-1|TRBD2
CASSSGRNPYNEQFF
TGTGCCAGCTCGAGCGGGAGGAACCCCTACAATGAGCAGTTCTTC
>TRBV13|.|TRBJ2-1|TRBD2
CASSPPGLAGVNEQFF
TGTGCCAGCAGCCCACCGGGACTAGCGGGAGTGAATGAGCAGTTCTTC
>TRBV19|.|TRBJ1-2|TRBD1
CASSPGQGYGYTF
TGTGCCAGTAGTCCGGGACAGGGCTATGGCTACACCTTC
>TRBV7-7|.|TRBJ2-1|.
CASSLRHGPPNEQFF
TGTGCTAGCAGCTTGAGACATGGGCCGCCTAATGAGCAGTTCTTC
>TRBV7-2|.|TRBJ2-7|.
CASSLTRSSYEQYF
TGTGCCAGCAGCTTAACCCGGAGCTCCTACGAGCAGTACTTC
>TRBV7-8|.|TRBJ1-1|.
CASSLIGDITEAFF
TGTGCCAGCAGCTTAATAGGGGATATTACTGAAGCTTTCTTT
>TRBV7-8|.|TRBJ2-7|TRBD2
CASSLAGPGREQYF
TGTGCCAGCAGCTTAGCAGGGCCCGGGAGGGAGCAGTACTTC
>TRBV4-3|.|TRBJ2-2|TRBD2
CASRRQRESTGELFF
TGCGCCAGCAGGCGGCAGCGGGAGTCCACCGGGGAGCTGTTTTTT
>TRBV28|.|TRBJ1-5|.
CASSPGGEGNQPQHF
TGTGCCAGCAGCCCGGGGGGTGAGGGCAATCAGCCCCAGCATTTT
>TRBV7-9|few|TRBJ1-4|.
CASSLAGGNEKLFF
TGTGCCAGCAGCTTAGCAGGGGGAAATGAAAAACTGTTTTTT
>TRBV27|.|TRBJ2-5|TRBD2
CASSPYPPRLAGAPQETQYF
TGTGCCAGCAGTCCCTACCCGCCGCGACTAGCGGGGGCCCCACAAGAGACCCAGTACTTC
>TRBV6-5|.|TRBJ1-4|.
CASSYSRGNEKLFF
TGTGCCAGCAGTTACTCACGAGGGAATGAAAAACTGTTTTTT
>TRBV9|.|TRBJ2-1|.
CASSRDLHERRHNEQFF
TGTGCCAGCAGCCGGGATCTCCACGAGCGGAGACACAATGAGCAGTTCTTC
>TRBV7-9|.|TRBJ1-2|.
CASSSGSYPYGYTF
TGTGCCAGCAGCTCAGGATCATACCCTTATGGCTACACCTTC
>TRBV30|.|TRBJ1-6|.
CAWSVGRANSPLHF
TGTGCCTGGAGTGTGGGCAGGGCTAATTCACCCCTCCACTTT